A single sample is the source of the 16 T cell receptor beta chains below, sequenced in a study of early T cells in non-severe SARS-CoV-2 infection. TCRdb re-called the 5' RACE reads through MiXCR, storing one row per CDR3 protein. The data hold 60,000 to 75,000 distinct CDR3 sequences, with over 9.5% observed a single time. This material consisted of whole blood, taken at baseline. The receptor source for this set is an adult who was a healthcare worker with PCR-confirmed SARS-CoV-2 infection or an uninfected control (not recorded which).

Of note for this clonotype: A much larger clone differs from this one at a single base, so this may be a read error. The conserved closing phenylalanine or tryptophan is absent in this CDR3, likely reflecting a read error. J is TRBJ2-5 and V is TRBV6-1, with 7 bases aligning to TRBD2. The CDR3 consists of 14 residues. The germline V gene encodes CDR1 MNHNS and CDR2 SASEGT. V dropped 8 bases and J dropped 2; count of bases not matched to a gene: 8. The CDR3 region is CASGELADQETQYY. The CDR3 DNA is TGTGCCAGCGGGGAGCTAGCGGATCAAGAGACCCAGTACTAC.

J is TRBJ2-7 and V is TRBV27; D is tentatively TRBD1 or TRBD2 (5 bases each). The CDR3 spans 14 residues. CDR1 and CDR2 from the germline V gene are MNHEY and SMNVEV (reference sequence). Deletions cut 3 bases from V and 0 bases from J, with 9 bases between. CDR3 DNA sequence: TGTGCCAGCAGTTTCCGGGACGGCTCCTACGAGCAGTACTTC. Protein sequence: CASSFRDGSYEQYF.

J is TRBJ1-6 and V is TRBV12-3 or TRBV12-4; the D gene is possibly TRBD1 (5 bases). The CDR3 sequence is 12 residues long. The germline V and J ends were trimmed by 6 bases and 9 bases, with 9 bases remaining between them. CDR3 sequence reads: CASRGDLSPLHF. The CDR3 DNA sequence: TGTGCCAGCAGGGGGGACCTTTCACCCCTCCACTTT.

This clonotype was found a few times. The chain has TRBV7-9 and TRBJ1-6; 7 bases line up with TRBD1. Germline values: CDR1 SEHNR, CDR2 FQNEAQ (reference sequence). The CDR3 has 14 amino acids. The ends lost 2 bases at V and 6 bases at J; junction bases unmatched: 1. In nucleotides, the CDR3 is TGTGCCAGCAGCTTACAGGGGGGTAATTCACCCCTCCACTTT. This sequence encodes CASSLQGGNSPLHF.

The rearrangement joins TRBV21-1 to TRBJ2-6; the DNA was not compared with TRBD1, the D call given in the table. TRBV21-1 is an annotated pseudogene. CDR3 length equals 17 residues. The CDR3 loop is CASSARRQGSGANVLTF. The CDR3 region has the DNA TGTGCCAGCAGCGCCCGGCGACAGGGCTCTGGGGCCAACGTCCTGACTTTC.

There are a few counts of this clonotype. The rearrangement joins TRBV12-3 or TRBV12-4 to TRBJ1-5; the D gene is possibly TRBD1 (5 bases). The V gene lost 5 bases and the J gene lost 6 bases, with 17 bases spanning the gap. The CDR3 loop spans 15 amino acids. CDR3 DNA: TGTGCCAGCAGTCCCCGGCAGGGTTTGGCTCAGCCCCAGCATTTT. Protein sequence: CASSPRQGLAQPQHF.

This clonotype was counted between two and nine times. The chain employs TRBV7-3 and TRBJ2-1, with TRBD2 identical over 9 bases. The CDR3 extends over 15 amino acids. Germline V gene sequence: CDR1 SGHTA, CDR2 FQGTGA. The V segment lost 0 bases and the J segment 8 bases; nucleotides outside the gene matches: 5. The CDR3 region has the DNA TGTGCCAGCAGCTTAACTAGCGGGGGTACTTATGAGCAGTTCTTC. Encoded protein: CASSLTSGGTYEQFF.

This clonotype occurred a few times. The chain joins TRBV4-1 to TRBJ1-1; 7 bases line up with TRBD1. Germline values: CDR1 MGHRA, CDR2 YSYEKL. The V gene end was trimmed by 4 bases and the J gene end by 0 bases; junction bases not matched to a gene: 8. CDR3 length: 16 amino acids. The CDR3 DNA is TGCGCCAGCAGCCCCGTGACAGGGAGAATGAACACTGAAGCTTTCTTT. Translated: CASSPVTGRMNTEAFF.

The CDR3 sequence is CASNSPGPGNTEAFF. The CDR3 DNA reads as TGTGCCAGCAACTCCCCGGGACCCGGGAACACTGAAGCTTTCTTT. The V call is TRBV21-1, the J call TRBJ1-1; the D call TRBD1 from the table was never checked on the DNA. TRBV21-1 is a listed pseudogene. The CDR3 spans 15 residues.

This clonotype appeared a few times. This chain connects TRBV5-1 to TRBJ2-1, with D uncertain. From germline, CDR1 is SGHRS and CDR2 YFSETQ. V was trimmed by 4 bases and J by 5 bases, leaving 10 bases between them. The CDR3 covers 13 residues. CDR3 coding DNA: TGCGCCAGCAGCAATGACAACCACAATGAGCAGTTCTTC. Protein sequence: CASSNDNHNEQFF. The entire variable domain, with the rest obtained from reference TRBV5-1 and TRBJ2-1, is as follows: KAGVTQTPRYLIKTRGQQVTLSCSPISGHRSVSWYQQTPGQGLQFLFEYFSETQRNKGNFPGRFSGRQFSNSRSEMNVSTLELGDSALYLCASSNDNHNEQFFGPGTRLTVL.

This rearrangement joins TRBV4-1 to TRBJ1-4; no clear D gene. This CDR3 contains 15 residues. Trimming left V 0 bases short and J 8 bases short, with 13 bases between. CDR1 is MGHRA, CDR2 YSYEKL, per germline. The CDR3 protein is CASSQEGGRSEKLFF. The DNA for the CDR3 is TGCGCCAGCAGCCAAGAGGGTGGCAGAAGCGAAAAACTGTTTTTT.

The rearrangement joins TRBV5-1 to TRBJ2-6; D remains ambiguous. Germline V gene sequence: CDR1 SGHRS, CDR2 YFSETQ. This CDR3 contains 15 residues. V was pared by 0 bases and J by 1 base, with 5 bases between. The CDR3 spells CASSLDGSGANVLTF. CDR3 in DNA: TGCGCCAGCAGCTTGGATGGATCTGGGGCCAACGTCCTGACTTTC.

The chain links TRBV9 to TRBJ1-6, with D tentatively TRBD1 (6 bases). The CDR3 spans 14 residues. With 0 bases removed from V and 7 bases from J, the gap between germline ends came to 8 bases. Germline V gene lookup returns CDR1 SGDLS and CDR2 YYNGEE. The CDR3 sequence: CASSVGTGNSPLHF. Here the CDR3 DNA reads TGTGCCAGCAGCGTAGGAACAGGGAATTCACCCCTCCACTTT. Together with reference TRBV9 and TRBJ1-6, the CDR3 gives the full variable domain: DSGVTQTPKHLITATGQRVTLRCSPRSGDLSVYWYQQSLDQGLQFLIQYYNGEERAKGNILERFSAQQFPDLHSELNLSSLELGDSALYFCASSVGTGNSPLHFGNGTRLTVT.

A few counts support this clonotype. The chain has TRBV20-1 and TRBJ2-1, with D tentatively TRBD1 or TRBD2 (5 bases each). Germline CDR1 and CDR2: DFQATT and SNEGSKA (reference sequence). This CDR3 is 17 amino acids long. V lost 0 bases and J lost 4, with 19 bases in between. CDR3 nucleotides: TGCAGTGCTAGAGATCATGCTGGGACCCAACAATACAATGAGCAGTTCTTC. The encoded protein is CSARDHAGTQQYNEQFF.

The chain is built from TRBV9 and TRBJ2-3; D is possibly TRBD2 (6 bases). The CDR3 length is 15 residues. V gave up 0 bases and J gave up 0 bases, with 8 bases separating them. CDR1 SGDLS and CDR2 YYNGEE come from the germline V gene. CDR3 sequence: CASSVEGRSTDTQYF. The CDR3 nucleotides are TGTGCCAGCAGCGTAGAGGGGAGGAGCACAGATACGCAGTATTTT.

The table lists this clonotype with a few counts. The chain joins TRBV7-6 to TRBJ2-7; D gene ambiguous. Germline V CDR1 and CDR2: SGHVS, FNYEAQ. There are 12 residues in the CDR3. The V end lost 3 bases, the J end lost 1 base, and 4 bases lay between the germline ends. The CDR3 is CASSFKSYEQYF. The DNA of the CDR3 is TGTGCCAGCAGCTTTAAGTCCTACGAGCAGTACTTC.